The T cell receptor beta chain described here comes from a study of blood T cell repertoires in COVID-19. Overall study context: The United States, Italy and Spain provided the acute and convalescent COVID-19 samples. PBMCs, B-cell-depleted T cells, or T cells were the source of the cDNA or gDNA that made up the material.

In the source study's methods: Estimation of nucleated cell counts was performed using reference gene primer amplification. The method was immunoSEQ multiplex PCR; TCRdb's version includes in-frame clones alone and lacks a portion of them. That table is the source of V, J and clone size, and D and trimming were worked out from the DNA. The table lists a few hundred thousand clones, more than 70% of them singletons. The germline V gene encodes CDR1 SGDLS and CDR2 YYNGEE. Trimming removed 3 bases at V and 4 bases at J, with 8 bases between. This CDR3 comprises 13 residues. Specimen: peripheral blood. This TCR was recovered from a woman between 45 and 65 years old with acute or convalescent COVID-19. The rearrangement joins TRBV9 to TRBJ2-1; D call uncertain. The CDR3 sequence is CASSERPYNEQFF. The CDR3 DNA sequence: TGTGCCAGCAGCGAGCGCCCTTACAATGAGCAGTTCTTC.